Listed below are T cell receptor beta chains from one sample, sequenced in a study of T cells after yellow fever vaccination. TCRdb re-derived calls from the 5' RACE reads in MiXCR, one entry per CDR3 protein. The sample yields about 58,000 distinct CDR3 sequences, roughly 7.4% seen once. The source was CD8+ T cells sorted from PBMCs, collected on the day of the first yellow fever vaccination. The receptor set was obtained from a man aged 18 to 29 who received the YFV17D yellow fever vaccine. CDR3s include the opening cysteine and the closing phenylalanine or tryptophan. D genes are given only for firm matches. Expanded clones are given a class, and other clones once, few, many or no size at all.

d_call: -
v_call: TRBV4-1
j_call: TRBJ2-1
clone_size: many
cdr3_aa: CASSQAGTNEQFF
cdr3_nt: TGCGCCAGCAGCCAAGCAGGTACCAATGAGCAGTTCTTC

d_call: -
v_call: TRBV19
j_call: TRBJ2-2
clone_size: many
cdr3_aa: CASSIDKVWSSQEANTGELFF
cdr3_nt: TGTGCCAGTAGTATAGATAAGGTTTGGTCGTCCCAAGAAGCGAACACCGGGGAGCTGTTTTTT

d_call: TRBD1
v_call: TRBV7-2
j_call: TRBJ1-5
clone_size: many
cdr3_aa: CASSSGTGLNQPQHF
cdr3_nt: TGTGCCAGCAGCTCCGGGACAGGGCTCAATCAGCCCCAGCATTTT

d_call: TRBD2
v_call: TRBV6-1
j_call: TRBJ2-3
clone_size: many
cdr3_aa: CASTPGGVTDTQYF
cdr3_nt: TGTGCCAGCACCCCGGGGGGGGTCACAGATACGCAGTATTTT

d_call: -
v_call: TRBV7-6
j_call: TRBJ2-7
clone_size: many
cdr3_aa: CASSLETAYEQYF
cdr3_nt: TGTGCCAGCAGCTTAGAGACAGCCTACGAGCAGTACTTC

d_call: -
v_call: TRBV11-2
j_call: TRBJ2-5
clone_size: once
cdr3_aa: CASNLAHQETKYF
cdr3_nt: TGTGCCAGCAATCTAGCGCACCAAGAGACCAAGTACTTC

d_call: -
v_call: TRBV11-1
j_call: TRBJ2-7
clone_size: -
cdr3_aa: CASSLEVGGHEQYF
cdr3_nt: TGTGCCAGCAGCTTAGAAGTCGGGGGGCACGAGCAGTACTTC

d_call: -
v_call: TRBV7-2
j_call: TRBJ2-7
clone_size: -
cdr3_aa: CASSADGYEQYF
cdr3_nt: TGTGCCAGCAGCGCGGACGGCTACGAGCAGTACTTC

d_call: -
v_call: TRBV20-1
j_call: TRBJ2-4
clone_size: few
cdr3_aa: CSADVGIAIGNIQYF
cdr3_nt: TGCAGTGCGGACGTAGGGATAGCGATTGGTAACATTCAGTACTTC

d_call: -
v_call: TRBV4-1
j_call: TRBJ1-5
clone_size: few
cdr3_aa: CASSPLGGDNQPQHF
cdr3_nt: TGCGCCAGCAGCCCCCTGGGCGGTGACAATCAGCCCCAGCATTTT

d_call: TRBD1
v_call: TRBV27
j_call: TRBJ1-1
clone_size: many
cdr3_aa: CAARQGGNTEAFF
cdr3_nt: TGTGCCGCCCGCCAGGGGGGCAACACTGAAGCTTTCTTT

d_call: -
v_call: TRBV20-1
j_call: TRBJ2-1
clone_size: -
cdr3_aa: CSAQVVVPYNEQFF
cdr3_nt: TGCAGTGCTCAGGTCGTAGTCCCTTACAATGAGCAGTTCTTC

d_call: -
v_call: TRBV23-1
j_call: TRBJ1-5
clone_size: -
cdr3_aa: CASRELQGRGNQPQHF
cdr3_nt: TGCGCCAGCAGGGAACTGCAGGGTAGAGGCAATCAGCCCCAGCATTTT

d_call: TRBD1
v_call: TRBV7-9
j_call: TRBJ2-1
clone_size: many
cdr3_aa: CASSPKIVGTVNEQFF
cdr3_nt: TGTGCCAGCAGCCCCAAGATCGTTGGGACAGTTAATGAGCAGTTCTTC

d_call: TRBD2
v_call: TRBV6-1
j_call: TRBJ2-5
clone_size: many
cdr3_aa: CASRPTSGGLQETQYF
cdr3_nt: TGTGCCAGCAGGCCCACTAGCGGGGGGCTCCAAGAGACCCAGTACTTC

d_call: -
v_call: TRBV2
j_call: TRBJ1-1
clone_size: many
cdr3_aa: CASSMTENTEAFF
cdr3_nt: TGTGCCAGCAGCATGACAGAGAACACTGAAGCTTTCTTT

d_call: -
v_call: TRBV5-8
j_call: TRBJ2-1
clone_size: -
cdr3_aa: CASWMRGPYNEQFF
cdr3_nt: TGTGCCAGCTGGATGCGGGGACCCTACAATGAGCAGTTCTTC

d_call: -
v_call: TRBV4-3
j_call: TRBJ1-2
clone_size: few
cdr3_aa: CASSQVPGDSNYGYTF
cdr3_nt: TGCGCCAGCAGCCAAGTCCCCGGGGACTCTAACTATGGCTACACCTTC

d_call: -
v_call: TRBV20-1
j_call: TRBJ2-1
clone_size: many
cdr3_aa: CSARFQPSVYNEQFF
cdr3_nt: TGCAGTGCTAGGTTCCAGCCATCCGTCTACAATGAGCAGTTCTTC

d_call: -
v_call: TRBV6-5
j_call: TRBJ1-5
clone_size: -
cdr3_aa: CASKDSWGNSNQPQHF
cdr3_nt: TGTGCCAGCAAGGACAGTTGGGGAAATAGCAATCAGCCCCAGCATTTT

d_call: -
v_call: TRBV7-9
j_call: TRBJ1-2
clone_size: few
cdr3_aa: CASSMGPGNYGYTF
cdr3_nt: TGTGCCAGCAGTATGGGGCCCGGAAACTATGGCTACACCTTC

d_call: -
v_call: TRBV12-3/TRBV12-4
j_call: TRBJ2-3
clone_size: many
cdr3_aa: CASSFWPSEPLSTDTQYF
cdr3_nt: TGTGCCAGCAGTTTTTGGCCTAGCGAACCACTTAGCACAGATACGCAGTATTTT

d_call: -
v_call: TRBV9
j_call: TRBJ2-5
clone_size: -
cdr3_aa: CASSVAREDIQETQYF
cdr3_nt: TGTGCCAGCAGCGTAGCTAGGGAGGATATCCAAGAGACCCAGTACTTC

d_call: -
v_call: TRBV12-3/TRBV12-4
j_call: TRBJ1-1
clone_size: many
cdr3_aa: CASSFGGLGTEAFF
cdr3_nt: TGTGCCAGCAGTTTTGGAGGGTTGGGCACTGAAGCTTTCTTT

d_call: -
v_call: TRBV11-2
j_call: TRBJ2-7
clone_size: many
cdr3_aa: CASSYTGAPSSYEQYF
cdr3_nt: TGTGCCAGCAGCTACACAGGCGCCCCTTCCTCCTACGAGCAGTACTTC

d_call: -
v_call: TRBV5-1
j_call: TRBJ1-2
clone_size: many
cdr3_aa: CASSQTGTMDYGYTF
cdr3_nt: TGCGCCAGCAGCCAGACCGGGACGATGGACTATGGCTACACCTTC

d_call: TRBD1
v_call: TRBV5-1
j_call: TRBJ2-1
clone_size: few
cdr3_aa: CASIGQGASNEQFF
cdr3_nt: TGCGCCAGCATCGGACAGGGGGCTTCCAATGAGCAGTTCTTC

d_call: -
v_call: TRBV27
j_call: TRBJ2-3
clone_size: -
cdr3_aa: CASRGVADTQYF
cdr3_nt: TGTGCCAGTAGAGGGGTTGCAGATACGCAGTATTTT

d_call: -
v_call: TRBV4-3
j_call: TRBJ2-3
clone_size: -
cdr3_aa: CASSQAGGADTQYF
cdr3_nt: TGCGCCAGCAGCCAAGCAGGGGGGGCAGATACGCAGTATTTT

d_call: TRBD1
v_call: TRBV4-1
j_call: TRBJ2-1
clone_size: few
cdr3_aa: CASSQTRNRGEGNEQFF
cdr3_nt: TGCGCCAGCAGCCAAACGCGAAACAGGGGTGAGGGCAATGAGCAGTTCTTC

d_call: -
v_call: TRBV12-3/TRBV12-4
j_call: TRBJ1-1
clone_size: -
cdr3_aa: CASSLRTGTEAFF
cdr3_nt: TGTGCCAGCAGCCTCCGGACGGGAACTGAAGCTTTCTTT

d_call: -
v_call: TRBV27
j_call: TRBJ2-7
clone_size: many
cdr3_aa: CASSFSGSYEQYF
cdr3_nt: TGTGCCAGCAGTTTTTCGGGGAGCTACGAGCAGTACTTC

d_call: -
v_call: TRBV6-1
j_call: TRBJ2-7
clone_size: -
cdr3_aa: CASSQDLVAHEQYF
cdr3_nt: TGTGCCAGCAGCCAGGACCTCGTAGCCCACGAGCAGTACTTC